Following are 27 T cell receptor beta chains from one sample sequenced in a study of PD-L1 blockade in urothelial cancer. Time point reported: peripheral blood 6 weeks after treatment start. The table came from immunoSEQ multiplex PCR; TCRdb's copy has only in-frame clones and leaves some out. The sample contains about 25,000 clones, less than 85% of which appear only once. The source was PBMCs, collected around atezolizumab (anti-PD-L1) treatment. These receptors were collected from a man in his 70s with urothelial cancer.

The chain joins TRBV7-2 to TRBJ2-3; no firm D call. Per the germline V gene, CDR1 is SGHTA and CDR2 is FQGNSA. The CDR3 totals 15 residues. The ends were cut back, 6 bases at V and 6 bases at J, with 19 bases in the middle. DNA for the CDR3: TGTGCCAGCAGGGTCCAACGACTTCCCCTGGATACGCAGTATTTT. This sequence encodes CASRVQRLPLDTQYF.

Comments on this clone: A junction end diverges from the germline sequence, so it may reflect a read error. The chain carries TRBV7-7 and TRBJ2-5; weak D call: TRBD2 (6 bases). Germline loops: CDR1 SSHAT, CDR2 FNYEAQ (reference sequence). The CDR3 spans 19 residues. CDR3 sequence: CASSPRLRKRVPQQETQYF. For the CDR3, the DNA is TGTGCTAGCAGCCCCCGTCTTCGGAAGCGGGTTCCCCAACAAGAGACCCAGTACTTC.

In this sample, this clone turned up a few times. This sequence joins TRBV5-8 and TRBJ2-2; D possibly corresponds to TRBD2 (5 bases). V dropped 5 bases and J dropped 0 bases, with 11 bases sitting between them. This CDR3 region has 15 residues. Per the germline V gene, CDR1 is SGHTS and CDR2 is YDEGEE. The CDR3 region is CASRRAGSNTGELFF. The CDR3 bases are TGTGCCAGCAGGCGGGCAGGATCGAACACCGGGGAGCTGTTTTTT. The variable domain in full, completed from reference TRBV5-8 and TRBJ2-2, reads EAGVTQSPTHLIKTRGQQATLRCSPISGHTSVYWYQQALGLGLQFLLWYDEGEERNRGNFPPRFSGRQFPNYSSELNVNALELEDSALYLCASRRAGSNTGELFFGEGSRLTVL.

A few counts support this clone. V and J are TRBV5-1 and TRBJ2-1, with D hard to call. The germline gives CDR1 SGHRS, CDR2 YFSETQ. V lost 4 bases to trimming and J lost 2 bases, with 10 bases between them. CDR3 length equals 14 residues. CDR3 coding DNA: TGCGCCAGCAGCCGTGAGAGCCCCTACAATGAGCAGTTCTTC. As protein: CASSRESPYNEQFF.

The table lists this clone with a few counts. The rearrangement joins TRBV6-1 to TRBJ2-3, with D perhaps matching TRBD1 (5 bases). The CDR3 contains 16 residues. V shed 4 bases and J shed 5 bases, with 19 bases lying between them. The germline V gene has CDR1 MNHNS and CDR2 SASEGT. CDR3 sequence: CASSGGSPALRDTQYF. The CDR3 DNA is TGTGCCAGCAGTGGGGGCTCTCCGGCCCTTCGAGATACGCAGTATTTT.

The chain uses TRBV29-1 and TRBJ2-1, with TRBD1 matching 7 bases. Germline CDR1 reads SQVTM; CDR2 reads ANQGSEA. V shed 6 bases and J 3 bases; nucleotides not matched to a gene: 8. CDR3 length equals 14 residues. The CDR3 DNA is TGCAGCGTCCCAGACAGGGTTAACTACAATGAGCAGTTCTTC. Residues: CSVPDRVNYNEQFF.

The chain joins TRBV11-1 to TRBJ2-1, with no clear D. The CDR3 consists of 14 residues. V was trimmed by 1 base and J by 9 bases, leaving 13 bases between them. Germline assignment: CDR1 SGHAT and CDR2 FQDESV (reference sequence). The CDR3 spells CASSLDRQGGEQFF. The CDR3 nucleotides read TGTGCCAGCAGCTTAGATCGGCAAGGCGGTGAGCAGTTCTTC.

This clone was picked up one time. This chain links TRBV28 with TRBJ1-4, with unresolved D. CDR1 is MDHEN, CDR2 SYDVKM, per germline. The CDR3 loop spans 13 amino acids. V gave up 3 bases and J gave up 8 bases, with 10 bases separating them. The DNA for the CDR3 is TGTGCCAGCAGTTTCGGGTCGGGGGAAAAACTGTTTTTT. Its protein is CASSFGSGEKLFF.

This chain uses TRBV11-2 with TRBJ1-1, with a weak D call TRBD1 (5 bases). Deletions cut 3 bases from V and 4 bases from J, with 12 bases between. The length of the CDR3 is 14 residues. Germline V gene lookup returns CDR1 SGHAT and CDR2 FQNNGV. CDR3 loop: CASSLGLTVTEAFF. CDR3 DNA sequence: TGTGCCAGCAGCTTGGGGCTGACAGTCACTGAAGCTTTCTTT.

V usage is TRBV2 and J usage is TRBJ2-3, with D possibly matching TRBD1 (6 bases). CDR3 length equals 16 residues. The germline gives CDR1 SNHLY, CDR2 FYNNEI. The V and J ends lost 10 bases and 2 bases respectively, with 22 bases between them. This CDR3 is CATTTGSSFNTDTQYF. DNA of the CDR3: TGTGCCACTACTACAGGGTCCAGTTTTAACACAGATACGCAGTATTTT.

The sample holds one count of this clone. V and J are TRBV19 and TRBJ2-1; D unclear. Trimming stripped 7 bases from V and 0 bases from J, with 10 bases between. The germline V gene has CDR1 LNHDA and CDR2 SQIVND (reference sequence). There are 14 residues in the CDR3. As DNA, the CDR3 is TGTGCCAGTAACGACTTTCTCTCCTACAATGAGCAGTTCTTC. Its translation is CASNDFLSYNEQFF.

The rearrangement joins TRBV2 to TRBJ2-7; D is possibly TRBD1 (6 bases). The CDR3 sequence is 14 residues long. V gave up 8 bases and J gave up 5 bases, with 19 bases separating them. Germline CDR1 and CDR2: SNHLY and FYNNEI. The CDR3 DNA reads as TGTGCCAGCGGGGCCCAACTCCCAGGGGACGAGCAGTACTTC. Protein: CASGAQLPGDEQYF.

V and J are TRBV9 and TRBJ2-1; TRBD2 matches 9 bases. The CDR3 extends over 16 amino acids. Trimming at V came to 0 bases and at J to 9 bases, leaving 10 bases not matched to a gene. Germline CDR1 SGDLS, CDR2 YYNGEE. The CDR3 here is CASSVEGTSLSTEQFF. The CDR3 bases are TGTGCCAGCAGCGTAGAGGGGACTAGCCTCTCTACTGAGCAGTTCTTC.

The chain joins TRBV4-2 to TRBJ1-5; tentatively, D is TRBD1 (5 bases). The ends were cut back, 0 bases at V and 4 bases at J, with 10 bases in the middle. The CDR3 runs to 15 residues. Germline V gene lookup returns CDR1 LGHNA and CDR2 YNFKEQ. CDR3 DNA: TGTGCCAGCAGCCAAGATTTATCAGGGAATCAGCCCCAGCATTTT. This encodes CASSQDLSGNQPQHF.

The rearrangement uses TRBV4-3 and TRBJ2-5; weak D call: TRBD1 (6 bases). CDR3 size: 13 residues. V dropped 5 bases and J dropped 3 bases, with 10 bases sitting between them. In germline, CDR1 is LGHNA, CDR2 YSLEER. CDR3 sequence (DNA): TGCGCCAGCAGCACCCGGACAGAAGAGACCCAGTACTTC. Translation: CASSTRTEETQYF.

The CDR3 loop is CASSPGLAGDNEQFF. The CDR3 nucleotides read TGCGCCAGCAGCCCGGGACTAGCGGGAGACAATGAGCAGTTCTTC. This chain connects TRBV5-1 to TRBJ2-1; 14 nucleotides align to TRBD2. J lost 5 bases, V lost 4 bases, and 2 bases had no gene match. This CDR3 is 15 amino acids long. In germline, CDR1 is SGHRS, CDR2 YFSETQ.

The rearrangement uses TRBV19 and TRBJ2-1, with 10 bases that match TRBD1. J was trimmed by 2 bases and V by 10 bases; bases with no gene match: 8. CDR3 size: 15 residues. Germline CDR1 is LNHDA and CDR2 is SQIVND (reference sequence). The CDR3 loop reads CATRRGQGPYNEQFF. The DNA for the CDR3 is TGTGCCACCCGGCGGGGACAGGGGCCCTACAATGAGCAGTTCTTC.

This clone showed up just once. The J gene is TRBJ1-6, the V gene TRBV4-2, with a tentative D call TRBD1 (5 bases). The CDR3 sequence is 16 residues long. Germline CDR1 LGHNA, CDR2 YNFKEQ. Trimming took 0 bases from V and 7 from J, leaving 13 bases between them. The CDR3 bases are TGTGCCAGCAGCCAAGAGGTGGTCAGGGTGAATTCACCCCTCCACTTT. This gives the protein CASSQEVVRVNSPLHF.

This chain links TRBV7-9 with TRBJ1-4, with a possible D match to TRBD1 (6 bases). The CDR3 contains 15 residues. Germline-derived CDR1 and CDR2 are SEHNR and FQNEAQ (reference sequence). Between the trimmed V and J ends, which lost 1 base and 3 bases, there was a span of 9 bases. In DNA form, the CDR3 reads TGTGCCAGCAGCTTAGAAGGGGGGGCTAATGAAAAACTGTTTTTT. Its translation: CASSLEGGANEKLFF.

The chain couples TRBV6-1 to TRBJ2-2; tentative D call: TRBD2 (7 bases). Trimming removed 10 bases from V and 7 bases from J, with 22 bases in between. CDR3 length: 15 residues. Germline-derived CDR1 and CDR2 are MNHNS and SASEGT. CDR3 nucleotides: TGTGCCACCACACGGGCCCGGGGGGCGATCGGGGAGCTGTTTTTT. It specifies CATTRARGAIGELFF.

CDR3 in amino acids: CAIRRPTGGVVILDYGYTF. CDR3 nucleotides: TGTGCCATCCGAAGACCCACAGGGGGTGTTGTAATTTTGGACTATGGCTACACCTTC. This sequence joins TRBV28 and TRBJ1-2; 8 bases are a match to TRBD1. V trimming: 10 bases; J trimming: 3 bases; junction bases outside the gene matches: 25. The CDR3 spans 19 residues. Per germline, CDR1 MDHEN and CDR2 SYDVKM.

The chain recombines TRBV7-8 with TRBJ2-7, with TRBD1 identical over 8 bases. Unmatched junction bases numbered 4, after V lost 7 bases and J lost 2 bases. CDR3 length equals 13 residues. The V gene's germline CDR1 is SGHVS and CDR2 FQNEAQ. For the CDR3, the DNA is TGTGCCAGCACAGGGGGCCTAACCTACGAGCAGTACTTC. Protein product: CASTGGLTYEQYF.

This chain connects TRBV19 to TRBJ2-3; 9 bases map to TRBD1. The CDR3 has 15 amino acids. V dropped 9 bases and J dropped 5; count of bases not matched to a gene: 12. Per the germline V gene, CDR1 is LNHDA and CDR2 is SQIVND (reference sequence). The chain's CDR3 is CASATSGTGRDTQYF. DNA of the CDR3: TGTGCCAGCGCTACTTCCGGGACAGGGAGAGATACGCAGTATTTT.

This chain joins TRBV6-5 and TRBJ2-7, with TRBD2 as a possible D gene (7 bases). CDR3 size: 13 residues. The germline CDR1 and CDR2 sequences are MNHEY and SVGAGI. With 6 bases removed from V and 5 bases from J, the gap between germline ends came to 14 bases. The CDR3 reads CASRGGASHEQYF. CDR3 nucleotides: TGTGCCAGCAGGGGGGGGGCGAGCCACGAGCAGTACTTC.

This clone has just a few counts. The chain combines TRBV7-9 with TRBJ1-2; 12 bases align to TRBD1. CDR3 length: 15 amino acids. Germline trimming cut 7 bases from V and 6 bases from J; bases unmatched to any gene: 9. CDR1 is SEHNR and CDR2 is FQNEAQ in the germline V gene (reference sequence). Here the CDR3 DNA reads TGTGCCAGCAACAACCCGGGACAGGGGGCGGATGGCTACACCTTC. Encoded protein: CASNNPGQGADGYTF.

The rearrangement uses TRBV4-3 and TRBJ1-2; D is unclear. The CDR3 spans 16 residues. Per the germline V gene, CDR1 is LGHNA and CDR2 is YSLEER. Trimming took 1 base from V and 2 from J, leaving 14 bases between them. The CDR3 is CASSQGEAHGNYGYTF. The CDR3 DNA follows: TGCGCCAGCAGCCAAGGAGAGGCTCACGGGAACTATGGCTACACCTTC.

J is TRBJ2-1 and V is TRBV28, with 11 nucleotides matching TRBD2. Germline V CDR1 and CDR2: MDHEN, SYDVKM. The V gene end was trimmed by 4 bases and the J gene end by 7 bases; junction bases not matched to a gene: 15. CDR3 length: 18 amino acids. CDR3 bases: TGTGCCAGCAGTTCCACGAAATTAGCGGGAGGGCCGGAGAATGAGCAGTTCTTC. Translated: CASSSTKLAGGPENEQFF.